This T cell receptor beta chain emerged from a study of regulatory T cells in long-lasting Graves disease. The time point is: newly diagnosed GD, antithyroid drugs for less than 3 months. The TCR library was made from RNA that had been extracted from PBMCs in TRIzol. This clonotype appeared many times. CDR3 regions were amplified by Arm-PCR using iRepertoire HTBI primers to build TCR beta libraries. In the authors' workflow: Identification yielded 62 TRBV and more than 12 TRBJ segments across samples. Each CDR3 protein is one row after TCRdb ran MiXCR on the multiplex PCR reads. The authors' filters were not applied to this entry. The table has about 540,000 distinct CDR3 sequences, less than 15% seen once. Germline V CDR1 and CDR2: MNHEY, SVGEGT. With 3 bases removed from V and 4 bases from J, the gap between germline ends came to 13 bases. The CDR3 loop spans 15 amino acids. These same records also appear under a second study, on T cells in Graves' hyperthyroidism and ophthalmopathy. That source notes: Not enrolled were patients with uncontrolled infection, other autoimmune disease, pregnancy or lactation. Most clonotypes expanded in the thyroid (above 0.001) were also present in blood. A model of 13 V-J pairs discriminated ophthalmopathy from stable hyperthyroidism.

The origin of this receptor is a man aged 25 to 40 with Graves disease. This chain connects TRBV6-2 or TRBV6-3 to TRBJ1-5; D is undetermined. The sample was peripheral blood mononuclear cells (PBMCs), taken at new diagnosis, from a patient treated with antithyroid drugs. The CDR3 spells CASSYGQEDNQPQHF. CDR3 coding DNA: TGTGCCAGCAGTTATGGCCAGGAAGATAATCAGCCCCAGCATTTT.